These T cell receptor beta chains were read from a single sample in a study of T cells in Graves' hyperthyroidism and ophthalmopathy. TCRdb re-called the multiplex PCR reads with MiXCR, one entry per CDR3 protein. The table shows about 270,000 distinct CDR3 sequences, with approximately 23% occurring only once. Sequenced input: blood. The receptors here all came from a woman between 35 and 50 years old with Graves' ophthalmopathy. Each CDR3 is given with its conserved first and last residue. Each record gives: clone size, D gene, V gene, J gene, CDR3 DNA, CDR3 protein. A D gene is named only where the DNA matches it firmly. The size of a clone is reported for some rows only, either as once, few or many, or as a class for expanded clones.

>NA|NA|TRBV28|TRBJ1-6
TGTGCCAGCTTCTCCGGCGGCGGTTCACCCCTCCACTTT
CASFSGGGSPLHF
>few|NA|TRBV12-3/TRBV12-4|TRBJ1-1
TGTGCCAGCACTCCTAGGGGGGGACGGATGAACACTGAAGCTTTCTTT
CASTPRGGRMNTEAFF
>many|TRBD1|TRBV6-5|TRBJ1-2
TGTGCCAGTGGCGGGACAGGGCTGGGCTATGGCTACACCTTC
CASGGTGLGYGYTF
>many|TRBD1|TRBV27|TRBJ2-2
TGTGCCAGCAACCCGGGACAGGTGGCCGGGGAGCTGTTTTTT
CASNPGQVAGELFF
>many|TRBD2|TRBV7-6|TRBJ2-7
TGTGCCAGCAGCCCACTAGCGGGGAACTACGAGCAGTACTTC
CASSPLAGNYEQYF
>many|NA|TRBV6-5|TRBJ2-7
TGTGCCAGCAGTTCCGTCGTGGGTAGCTACGAGCAGTACTTC
CASSSVVGSYEQYF
>NA|NA|TRBV24-1|TRBJ1-1
TGTGCCACCAGTGATTTGCATTACGGGCTGAACACTGAAGCTTTCTTT
CATSDLHYGLNTEAFF
>NA|NA|TRBV7-8|TRBJ1-1
TGTGCCAGCAGCCCAGGACTGGGCACTGAAGCTTTCTTT
CASSPGLGTEAFF
>NA|NA|TRBV19|TRBJ1-1
TGTGCCAGTAGTAAAACCGACCTTGCGGATACTGAAGCTTTCTTT
CASSKTDLADTEAFF
>many|TRBD2|TRBV7-2|TRBJ2-7
TGTGCCAGCAGCTTAAGCGGGGGGGCGGACGAGCAGTACTTC
CASSLSGGADEQYF
>many|NA|TRBV28|TRBJ2-5
TGTGCCAGCAGTTTCCTGGAGGGAGAAGAGACCCAGTACTTC
CASSFLEGEETQYF
>NA|NA|TRBV12-5|TRBJ2-5
TGTGCTAGTGGTTTGTCTGGGGGTCAAGAGACCCAGTACTTC
CASGLSGGQETQYF
>many|NA|TRBV28|TRBJ2-7
TGTACCAGCAGTTTGAGAGAGAAGACCCAGCGGACCTACGAGCAGTACTTC
CTSSLREKTQRTYEQYF
>NA|NA|TRBV18|TRBJ2-7
TGTGCCAGCTCACGTCTCGGGTACGAGCTGTACTTC
CASSRLGYELYF
>NA|TRBD2|TRBV6-6|TRBJ2-7
TGTGCCAGCAGCCAAGGACTAGCGGGGGGGGAGGGCGAGCAGTACTTC
CASSQGLAGGEGEQYF
>many|NA|TRBV28|TRBJ2-1
TGTGCCAGCAGTCCGCTGGGGATTACAAATGAGCAGTTCTTC
CASSPLGITNEQFF
>NA|TRBD1|TRBV5-1|TRBJ1-1
TGCGCCAGCAGCCTAGGACAGGGACTAATGAACACTGAAGCTTTCTTT
CASSLGQGLMNTEAFF
>once|NA|TRBV15|TRBJ1-2
TGTGCCACCAGCAGTTCCCCTGGACAGACCTATGGCTACACCTTC
CATSSSPGQTYGYTF
>NA|TRBD2|TRBV11-2|TRBJ2-1
TGTGCCAGCAGCCTCCGGGACTACTCCTACAATGAGCAGTTCTTC
CASSLRDYSYNEQFF
>NA|NA|TRBV6-2/TRBV6-3|TRBJ2-5
TGTGCCCTGCGGAAGACCCAGTACTTC
CALRKTQYF
>many|NA|TRBV28|TRBJ1-5
TGTGCCAGCAGCCCTGGACAAATCAATCAGCCCCAGCATTTT
CASSPGQINQPQHF
>NA|TRBD1|TRBV28|TRBJ2-7
TGTGCCAGCAGGGGAGACAGGGTCGAGCAGTACTTC
CASRGDRVEQYF
>NA|NA|TRBV29-1|TRBJ2-5
TGCAGCGAAGCACAGGTGGTGGGTGAGACCCAGTACTTC
CSEAQVVGETQYF
>many|TRBD1|TRBV6-5|TRBJ1-1
TGTGCCAGCAGTTTCGGCTGGGACAGGCACACTGAAGCTTTCTTT
CASSFGWDRHTEAFF
>many|TRBD2|TRBV27|TRBJ2-2
TGTGCCAGCAGTCTCGGGACTAGCGGGAGTCACACCGGGGAGCTGTTTTTT
CASSLGTSGSHTGELFF
>many|NA|TRBV18|TRBJ2-5
TGTGCCAGCTCACCACCGAATCTCCAAGAGACCCAGTACTTC
CASSPPNLQETQYF
>many|TRBD2|TRBV7-3|TRBJ2-5
TGTGCCAGCAGCCCCGAGGGGGGACTAGCGGGAGAGACCCAGTACTTC
CASSPEGGLAGETQYF
>many|NA|TRBV25-1|TRBJ2-5
TGTGCCAGCAGTCTGGACTGGGAAGAGACCCAGTACTTC
CASSLDWEETQYF
>many|NA|TRBV30|TRBJ1-1
TGTGCCTGGGGGCGCGGCGGGGGTCCGAATGAAGCTTTCTTT
CAWGRGGGPNEAFF
>NA|TRBD2|TRBV7-3|TRBJ2-7
TGTGCCAGCAGCTTAGTGGGTGACGGGGGGGCCTACGAGCAGTACTTC
CASSLVGDGGAYEQYF
>few|NA|TRBV6-2/TRBV6-3|TRBJ2-7
TGTGCCAGCAGCCAGCCGCCTATCCACTACGAGCAGTACTTC
CASSQPPIHYEQYF
>many|TRBD1|TRBV5-1|TRBJ1-3
TGCGCCAGCAGCAACGGACAGGGGAACTCTGGAAACACCATATATTTT
CASSNGQGNSGNTIYF
>many|NA|TRBV10-3|TRBJ2-7
TGTGCCATCAGTGAGTCTGGGTTTCTAGGCTCCTACGAGCAGTACTTC
CAISESGFLGSYEQYF
>many|NA|TRBV2|TRBJ2-7
TGTGCCAGCAGTGTTTACGGGAGCGGCGAGCAGTACTTC
CASSVYGSGEQYF
>many|TRBD1|TRBV28|TRBJ1-1
TGTGCCAGCAGTTATAGTCCGACAGGGGAGGCTTTCTTT
CASSYSPTGEAFF
>NA|NA|TRBV6-1|TRBJ2-6
TGTGCCAGCTCCAGGGGACCTGGGGCCAACGTCCTGACTTTC
CASSRGPGANVLTF
>NA|NA|TRBV30|TRBJ1-5
TGTGCCTGGAGTGTAAAGGGGAGCCAGCCCCAGCATTTT
CAWSVKGSQPQHF
>NA|NA|TRBV28|TRBJ1-2
TGTGCCAGCAGCCTGGACCGGTCTCGAGGCTACACCTTC
CASSLDRSRGYTF
>many|NA|TRBV6-1|TRBJ1-1
TGTGCCAGCAGTGAAGTGGAGGGCTGGACTGAAGCTTTCTTT
CASSEVEGWTEAFF
>NA|TRBD1|TRBV28|TRBJ1-5
TGTGCCAGCAGGTTTCCTGGGACAGTGGATCAGCCCCAGCATTTT
CASRFPGTVDQPQHF
>many|NA|TRBV6-5|TRBJ1-2
TGTGCCAGCAGTTACAAGGCAACAGCTAACTATGGCTACACCTTC
CASSYKATANYGYTF
>many|NA|TRBV10-3|TRBJ1-1
TGTGCCATCACGGGACACAAAAACACTGAAGCTTTCTTT
CAITGHKNTEAFF
>many|TRBD1|TRBV9|TRBJ2-2
TGTGCCAGCAGCGTAGCGCCGGGACAGAGTACCGGGGAGCTGTTTTTT
CASSVAPGQSTGELFF
>many|NA|TRBV28|TRBJ2-4
TGTGCCAGCAGCGGAGCGTCCCTAGCCAAAAACATTCAGTACTTC
CASSGASLAKNIQYF
>many|NA|TRBV7-2|TRBJ1-5
TGTGCCAGCAGTTTAGTAAATCAGCCCCAGCATTTT
CASSLVNQPQHF
>NA|TRBD1|TRBV18|TRBJ1-5
TGTGCCAGCTCGACAGGGGTTAGCGATCAGCCCCAGCATTTT
CASSTGVSDQPQHF
>many|TRBD1|TRBV6-2/TRBV6-3|TRBJ2-3
TGTGCCAGCAGTTACACCCACCGGACAGGGGCAAACACAGATACGCAGTATTTT
CASSYTHRTGANTDTQYF
>many|TRBD1|TRBV28|TRBJ2-2
TGTGCCAGCAGCTCTATGGGACAGGGGGCGAGAACCGGGGAGCTGTTTTTT
CASSSMGQGARTGELFF
>NA|TRBD1|TRBV6-1|TRBJ1-1
TGTGCCAGCAGCGAACAGGGGCGCAATGAAGCTTTCTTT
CASSEQGRNEAFF
>many|TRBD1|TRBV19|TRBJ1-1
TGTGCCAGTAGTAACCGGGGGACAGGAGACACTGAAGCTTTCTTT
CASSNRGTGDTEAFF
>NA|TRBD1|TRBV6-5|TRBJ2-5
TGTGCCAGCAGTTATCGTGACAGGGCTACCGACTACCAAGAGACCCAGTACTTC
CASSYRDRATDYQETQYF
>NA|NA|TRBV20-1|TRBJ2-5
TGCAGTGCTAAGTCGCACAGACAACTAACCCAAGAGACCCAGTACTTC
CSAKSHRQLTQETQYF
>many|TRBD1|TRBV20-1|TRBJ1-2
TGCAGTGCTAGCCCCGACGACAGGGGGTATGGCTACACCTTC
CSASPDDRGYGYTF
>NA|NA|TRBV6-1|TRBJ1-1
TGTGCCAGCAGTGATTTATGGGGTACGGAAGCTTTCTTT
CASSDLWGTEAFF
>many|NA|TRBV6-5|TRBJ2-7
TGTGCCAGCACCCCTGGGGAACAGTACCACGAGCAGTACTTC
CASTPGEQYHEQYF
>many|NA|TRBV6-1|TRBJ2-7
TGTGCCAGCAGTGGTCTAGAAGGATGGGGCGAGCAGTACTTC
CASSGLEGWGEQYF